This TCR beta chain was profiled in a study of response to subunit inactivated influenza vaccine. The study's findings and limits: After each seasonal influenza vaccination, few new T cells are recruited, the authors suggested.

Worth noting for this clonotype: Its antigen is unidentified.

A single record per CDR3 protein comes from TCRdb applying MiXCR to the RT-PCR reads. The sample contains a few hundred thousand distinct CDR3 sequences, roughly 7.9% of which appear only once. Material: PBMCs from blood, obtained around 25 months after vaccination. The receptor was isolated from a man between 50 and 75 years old who received an inactivated influenza vaccine.

The CDR3 coding sequence is TGCGCCAGCAGCTCGGGATTAGGGGTCCCAGATACGCAGTATTTT. Its translation: CASSSGLGVPDTQYF. The chain recombines TRBV5-1 with TRBJ2-3, with D perhaps being TRBD1 or TRBD2 (5 bases each). Trimming pared 3 bases from V and 4 bases from J, leaving 15 bases between. The CDR3 totals 15 residues. Germline CDR1 is SGHRS and CDR2 is YFSETQ. The full variable domain, completed using reference TRBV5-1 and TRBJ2-3, is KAGVTQTPRYLIKTRGQQVTLSCSPISGHRSVSWYQQTPGQGLQFLFEYFSETQRNKGNFPGRFSGRQFSNSRSEMNVSTLELGDSALYLCASSSGLGVPDTQYFGPGTRLTVL.